This TCR beta chain was retrieved from a study of shared clonotypes between healthy human individuals. Points from the study as a whole: Represented diversity, genetic and exposure-history alike, was limited by few donors.

The assay was immunoSEQ multiplex PCR, and TCRdb's table has in-frame clones only and misses some. The profile shows more than 500,000 clones, around 95% of them singletons. This CDR3 is 14 amino acids long. The ends lost 9 bases at V and 4 bases at J; junction bases unmatched: 8. Germline CDR1 reads MDHEN; CDR2 reads SYDVKM. This clone was found once. Its antigen is unidentified. The chain combines TRBV28 with TRBJ2-1; 8 nucleotides agree with TRBD2. What was sequenced was naive CD4+ T cells sorted from blood. This sample's subset: CD45RA+ positively selected. The sequence came from a woman between 25 and 40 years old in good health. DNA for the CDR3: TGTGCCAGTAGATTTAGCGGGACTTACAATGAGCAGTTCTTC. Protein: CASRFSGTYNEQFF.